The present entry profiles one TCR beta chain with its context. Its antigen is as yet unknown. This sample was taken from a study of cytomegalovirus exposure and HLA in healthy donors. Whole-study findings and limits: An analysis that was carried out later associated 15,000 to 20,000 TCR beta sequences with HLA alleles at 0.05 false discovery rate.

Among the donors, all were healthy bone marrow donors. These donors counted as nominally healthy when sampled, but unrecorded immune exposures were likely. The PCR used 60 Vbeta and 13 Jbeta primers. Only in-frame clones appear in the TCRdb table, and some are missing; sequencing was by immunoSEQ multiplex PCR. Altogether 210,000 or so clones are present, over 65% being singletons, with the ten largest covering roughly 2.5%. This CDR3 is 13 amino acids long. Germline V CDR1 and CDR2: MGHRA, YSYEKL. V was shortened by 4 bases and J by 9 bases, with 13 bases between the two germline ends. The sequenced sample consisted of PBMCs. The genes are TRBV4-1 and TRBJ2-1; D is ambiguous. The TCR sequence derives from a woman aged 60 to 75 in good health and CMV-seropositive. CDR3 bases: TGCGCCAGCAGCCCCCGAGATCGAGGTGAGCAGTTCTTC. Its translation is CASSPRDRGEQFF.